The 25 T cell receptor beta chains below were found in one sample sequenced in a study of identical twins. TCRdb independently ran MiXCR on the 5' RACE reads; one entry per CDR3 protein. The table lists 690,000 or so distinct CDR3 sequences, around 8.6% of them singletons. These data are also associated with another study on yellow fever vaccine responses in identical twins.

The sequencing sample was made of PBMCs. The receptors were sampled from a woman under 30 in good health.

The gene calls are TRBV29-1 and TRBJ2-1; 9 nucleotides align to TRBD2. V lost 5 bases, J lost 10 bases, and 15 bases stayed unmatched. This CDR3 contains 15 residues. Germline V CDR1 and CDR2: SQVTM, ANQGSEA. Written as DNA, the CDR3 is TGCAGCGTTTTTATAGCGGGGGACTCCCGGTGGGAGCAGTTCTTC. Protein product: CSVFIAGDSRWEQFF.

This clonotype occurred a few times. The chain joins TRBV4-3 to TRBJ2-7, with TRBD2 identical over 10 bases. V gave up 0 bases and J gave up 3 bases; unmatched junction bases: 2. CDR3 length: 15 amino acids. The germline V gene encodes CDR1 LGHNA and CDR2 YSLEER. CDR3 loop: CASSQDTSGNYEQYF. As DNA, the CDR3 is TGCGCCAGCAGCCAAGATACTAGCGGGAACTACGAGCAGTACTTC.

DNA of the CDR3: TGTGCCAGCAGCCCCGCCGGAGCGGGGGTAAGTAATGAGCAGTTCTTC. This translates into CASSPAGAGVSNEQFF. V is TRBV3-1 and J is TRBJ2-1; 8 nucleotides line up with TRBD2. The CDR3 is 16 residues long. V shed 4 bases, J shed 7 bases, and the junction held 12 bases outside the gene matches. Germline V gene sequence: CDR1 LGHDT, CDR2 YNNKEL (reference sequence).

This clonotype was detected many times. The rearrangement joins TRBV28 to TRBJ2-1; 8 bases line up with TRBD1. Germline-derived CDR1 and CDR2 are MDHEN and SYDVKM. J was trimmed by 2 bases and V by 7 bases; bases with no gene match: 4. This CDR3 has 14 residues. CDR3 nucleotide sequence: TGTGCCAGCACTGCGGGACAGGCCTACAATGAGCAGTTCTTC. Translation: CASTAGQAYNEQFF.

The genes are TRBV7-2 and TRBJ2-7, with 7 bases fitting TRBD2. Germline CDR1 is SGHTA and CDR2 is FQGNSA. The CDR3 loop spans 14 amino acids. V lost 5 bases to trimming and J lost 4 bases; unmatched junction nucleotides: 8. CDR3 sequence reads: CASSDPGLQYEQYF. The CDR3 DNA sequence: TGTGCCAGCAGCGATCCGGGACTACAATACGAGCAGTACTTC. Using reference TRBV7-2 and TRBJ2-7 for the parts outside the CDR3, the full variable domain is GAGVSQSPSNKVTEKGKDVELRCDPISGHTALYWYRQSLGQGLEFLIYFQGNSAPDKSGLPSDRFSAERTGGSVSTLTIQRTQQEDSAVYLCASSDPGLQYEQYFGPGTRLTVT.

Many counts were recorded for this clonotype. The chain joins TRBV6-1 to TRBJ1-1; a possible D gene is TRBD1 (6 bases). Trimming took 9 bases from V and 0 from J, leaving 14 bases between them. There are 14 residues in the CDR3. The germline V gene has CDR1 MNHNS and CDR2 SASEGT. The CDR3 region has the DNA TGTGCCAGTAAATCCGGGACACTGAACACTGAAGCTTTCTTT. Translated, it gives CASKSGTLNTEAFF.

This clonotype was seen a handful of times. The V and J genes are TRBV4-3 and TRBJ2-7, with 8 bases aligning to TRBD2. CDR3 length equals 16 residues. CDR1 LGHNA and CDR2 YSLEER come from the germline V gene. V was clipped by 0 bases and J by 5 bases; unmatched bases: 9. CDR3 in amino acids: CASSQESAGGGDEQYF. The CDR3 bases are TGCGCCAGCAGCCAAGAGTCTGCGGGGGGCGGGGACGAGCAGTACTTC.

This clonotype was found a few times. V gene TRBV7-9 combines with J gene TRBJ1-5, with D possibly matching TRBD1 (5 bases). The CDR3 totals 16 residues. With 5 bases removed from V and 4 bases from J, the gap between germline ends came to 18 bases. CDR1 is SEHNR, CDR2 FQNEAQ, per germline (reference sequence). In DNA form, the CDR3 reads TGTGCCAGCAGCCCGACAGACGGATCGAAAAATCAGCCCCAGCATTTT. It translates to CASSPTDGSKNQPQHF. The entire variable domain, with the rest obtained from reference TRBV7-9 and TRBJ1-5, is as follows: DTGVSQNPRHKITKRGQNVTFRCDPISEHNRLYWYRQTLGQGPEFLTYFQNEAQLEKSRLLSDRFSAERPKGSFSTLEIQRTEQGDSAMYLCASSPTDGSKNQPQHFGDGTRLSIL.

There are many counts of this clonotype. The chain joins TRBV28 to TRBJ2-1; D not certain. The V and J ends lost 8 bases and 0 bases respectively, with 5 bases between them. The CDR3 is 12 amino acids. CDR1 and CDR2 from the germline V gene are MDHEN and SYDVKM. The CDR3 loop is CASLSSYNEQFF. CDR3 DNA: TGTGCCAGCCTGAGCTCCTACAATGAGCAGTTCTTC.

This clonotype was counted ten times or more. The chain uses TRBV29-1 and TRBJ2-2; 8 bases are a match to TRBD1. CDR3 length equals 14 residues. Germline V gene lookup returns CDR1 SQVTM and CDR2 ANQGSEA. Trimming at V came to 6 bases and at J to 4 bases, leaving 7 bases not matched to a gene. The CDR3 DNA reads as TGCAGCGTCACGCAGGGGGCGCTCACCGGGGAGCTGTTTTTT. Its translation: CSVTQGALTGELFF.

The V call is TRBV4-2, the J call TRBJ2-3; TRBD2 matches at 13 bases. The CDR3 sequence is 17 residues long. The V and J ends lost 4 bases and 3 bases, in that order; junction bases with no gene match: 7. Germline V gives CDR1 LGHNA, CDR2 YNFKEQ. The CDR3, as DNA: TGTGCCAGCAGCCTCGGGACTAGCGGGGTCGAGACAGATACGCAGTATTTT. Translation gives CASSLGTSGVETDTQYF.

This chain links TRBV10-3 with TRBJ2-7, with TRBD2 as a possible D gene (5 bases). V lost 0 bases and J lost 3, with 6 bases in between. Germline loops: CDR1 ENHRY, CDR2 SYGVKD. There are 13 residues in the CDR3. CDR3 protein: CAISESGVYEQYF. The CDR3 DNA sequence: TGTGCCATCAGTGAGTCGGGAGTCTACGAGCAGTACTTC.

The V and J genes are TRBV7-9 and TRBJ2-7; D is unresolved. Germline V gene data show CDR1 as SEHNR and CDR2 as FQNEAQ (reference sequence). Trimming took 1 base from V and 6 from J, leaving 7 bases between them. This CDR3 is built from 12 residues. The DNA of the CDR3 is TGTGCCAGCAGCTTAGTTGGGGTCGAGCAGTACTTC. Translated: CASSLVGVEQYF.

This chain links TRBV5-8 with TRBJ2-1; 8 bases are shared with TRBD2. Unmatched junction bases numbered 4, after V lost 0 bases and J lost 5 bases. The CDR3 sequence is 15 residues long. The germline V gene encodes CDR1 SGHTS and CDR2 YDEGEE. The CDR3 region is CASSLGLASNNEQFF. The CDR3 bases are TGTGCCAGCAGCTTGGGACTAGCGAGCAACAATGAGCAGTTCTTC.

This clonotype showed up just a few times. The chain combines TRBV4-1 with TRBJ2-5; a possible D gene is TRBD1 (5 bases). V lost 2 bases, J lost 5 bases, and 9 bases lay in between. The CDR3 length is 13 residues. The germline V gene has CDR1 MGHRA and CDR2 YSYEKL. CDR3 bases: TGCGCCAGCAGCCAATTTGGGGCGGAGACCCAGTACTTC. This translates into CASSQFGAETQYF.

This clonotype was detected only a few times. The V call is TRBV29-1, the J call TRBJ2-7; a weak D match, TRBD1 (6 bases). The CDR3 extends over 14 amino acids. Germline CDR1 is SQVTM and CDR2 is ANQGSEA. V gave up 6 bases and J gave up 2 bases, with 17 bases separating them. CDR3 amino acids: CSVRSTGTTYEQYF. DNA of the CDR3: TGCAGCGTGCGATCGACAGGCACCACCTACGAGCAGTACTTC.

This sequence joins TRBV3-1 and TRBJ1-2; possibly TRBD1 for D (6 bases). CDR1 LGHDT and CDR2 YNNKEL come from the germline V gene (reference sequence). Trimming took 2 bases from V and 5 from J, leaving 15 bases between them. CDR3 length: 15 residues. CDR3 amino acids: CASSQTQTGKYGYTF. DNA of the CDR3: TGTGCCAGCAGCCAAACTCAAACAGGGAAGTATGGCTACACCTTC.

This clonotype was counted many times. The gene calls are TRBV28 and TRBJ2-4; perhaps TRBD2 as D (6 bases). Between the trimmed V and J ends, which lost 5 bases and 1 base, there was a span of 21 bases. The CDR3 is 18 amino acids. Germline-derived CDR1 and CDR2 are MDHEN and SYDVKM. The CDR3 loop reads CASSRTGTPGSAKNIQYF. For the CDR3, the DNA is TGTGCCAGCAGTCGTACCGGGACTCCAGGTTCGGCCAAAAACATTCAGTACTTC.

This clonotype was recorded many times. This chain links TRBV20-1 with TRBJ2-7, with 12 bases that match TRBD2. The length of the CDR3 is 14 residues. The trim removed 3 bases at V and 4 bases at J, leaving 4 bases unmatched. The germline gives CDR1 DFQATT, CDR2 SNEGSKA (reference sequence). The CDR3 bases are TGCAGTGCTAGGACTAGCGGGAGTCTTTACGAGCAGTACTTC. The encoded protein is CSARTSGSLYEQYF.

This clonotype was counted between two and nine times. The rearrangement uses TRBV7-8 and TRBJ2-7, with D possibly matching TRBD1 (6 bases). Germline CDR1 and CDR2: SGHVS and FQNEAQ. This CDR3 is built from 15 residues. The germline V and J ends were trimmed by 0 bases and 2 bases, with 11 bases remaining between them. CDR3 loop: CASSLAAGVAYEQYF. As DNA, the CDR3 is TGTGCCAGCAGCTTAGCGGCAGGGGTAGCCTACGAGCAGTACTTC.

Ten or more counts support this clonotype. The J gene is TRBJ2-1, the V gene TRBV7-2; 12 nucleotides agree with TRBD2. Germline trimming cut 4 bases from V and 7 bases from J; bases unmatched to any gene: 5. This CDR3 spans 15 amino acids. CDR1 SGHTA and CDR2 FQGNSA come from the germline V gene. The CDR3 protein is CASSWTSGINNEQFF. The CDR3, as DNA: TGTGCCAGCAGCTGGACTAGCGGGATTAATAATGAGCAGTTCTTC.

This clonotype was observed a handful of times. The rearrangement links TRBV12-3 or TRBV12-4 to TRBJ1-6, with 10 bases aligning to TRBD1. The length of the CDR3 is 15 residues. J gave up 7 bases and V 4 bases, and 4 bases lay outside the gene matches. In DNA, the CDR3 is TGTGCCAGCAGTTACGGGACAGGGGCCAATTCACCCCTCCACTTT. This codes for CASSYGTGANSPLHF.

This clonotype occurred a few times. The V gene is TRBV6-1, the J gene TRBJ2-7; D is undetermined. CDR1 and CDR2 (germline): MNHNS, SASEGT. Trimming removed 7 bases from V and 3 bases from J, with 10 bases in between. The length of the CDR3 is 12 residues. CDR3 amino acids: CASNVGVYEQYF. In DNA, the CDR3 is TGTGCCAGCAACGTAGGAGTCTACGAGCAGTACTTC.

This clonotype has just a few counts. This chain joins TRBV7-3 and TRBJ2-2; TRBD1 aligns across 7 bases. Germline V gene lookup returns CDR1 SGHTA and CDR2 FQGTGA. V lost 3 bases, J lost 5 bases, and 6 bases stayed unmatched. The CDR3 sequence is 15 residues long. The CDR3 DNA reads TGTGCCAGCAGCTTTGCCATGACAGGGACCGGGGAGCTGTTTTTT. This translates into CASSFAMTGTGELFF.

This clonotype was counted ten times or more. The CDR3 DNA sequence: TGTGCCAGCAGAACAGGGGGCGCGGGAGATACGCAGTATTTT. Its translation: CASRTGGAGDTQYF. This chain joins TRBV12-3 or TRBV12-4 and TRBJ2-3; 9 nucleotides align to TRBD1. This CDR3 has 14 amino acids. V shed 6 bases, J shed 5 bases, and the junction held 6 bases outside the gene matches.